What follows are 7 T cell receptor beta chains derived from one specimen sequenced in a study of T cell responses to AZD1222 COVID-19 vaccine. Sequencing used immunoSEQ multiplex PCR; TCRdb keeps in-frame clones, though not all of them. The table shows around 78,000 clones, with over 85% occurring only once. The sample in question was peripheral blood, obtained on day 0 of AZD1222 vaccination. Every receptor here comes from an adult in good health.

In nucleotides, the CDR3 is TGCAGCGTTTGGGACAGCAGGCGTAATGAGCAGTTCTTC. Protein: CSVWDSRRNEQFF. The chain is built from TRBV29-1 and TRBJ2-1; 7 bases align to TRBD1. With V trimmed by 5 bases and J by 7 bases, 8 bases remained unmatched. Germline V CDR1 and CDR2: SQVTM, ANQGSEA. This CDR3 has 13 residues.

The chain is built from TRBV6-5 and TRBJ2-1; unclear D gene. The germline CDR1 and CDR2 sequences are MNHEY and SVGAGI. Trimming removed 2 bases from V and 9 bases from J, with 11 bases in between. The length of the CDR3 is 13 residues. CDR3 sequence (DNA): TGTGCCAGCAGTTACGGTTTAAGGAGTGAGCAGTTCTTC. It codes for CASSYGLRSEQFF.

The genes are TRBV7-9 and TRBJ1-3; tentatively, D is TRBD1 (5 bases). This CDR3 comprises 17 residues. The V and J ends lost 1 base and 0 bases respectively, with 13 bases between them. The germline CDR1 and CDR2 sequences are SEHNR and FQNEAQ (reference sequence). The CDR3: CASSLVGQGSSGNTIYF. CDR3 nucleotides: TGTGCCAGCAGCTTAGTCGGCCAGGGTAGCTCTGGAAACACCATATATTTT.

The chain links TRBV30 to TRBJ1-6; TRBD1 is a possible D gene (5 bases). The V and J ends lost 7 bases and 7 bases respectively, with 11 bases between them. CDR3 length: 12 residues. Germline lookup yields CDR1 GTSNPN and CDR2 SVGIG (reference sequence). The CDR3 DNA is TGTGCCTTGGAAGGGGCGAATTCACCCCTCCACTTT. Protein product: CALEGANSPLHF.

The CDR3 nucleotides are TGTGCCAGCAGATGGGGTCCGCCGGATGAAAAACTGTTTTTT. Translation gives CASRWGPPDEKLFF. The V call is TRBV2, the J call TRBJ1-4; D remains unclear. The CDR3 covers 14 residues. The V end lost 6 bases, the J end lost 6 bases, and 14 bases lay between the germline ends. Germline V gives CDR1 SNHLY, CDR2 FYNNEI. Complete variable domain (other parts from reference TRBV2 and TRBJ1-4): EPEVTQTPSHQVTQMGQEVILRCVPISNHLYFYWYRQILGQKVEFLVSFYNNEISEKSEIFDDQFSVERPDGSNFTLKIRSTKLEDSAMYFCASRWGPPDEKLFFGSGTQLSVL.

The V gene is TRBV11-3, the J gene TRBJ2-7, with D hard to call. Germline V gene sequence: CDR1 SGHNT, CDR2 YENEEA. This CDR3 contains 16 residues. V was clipped by 3 bases and J by 0 bases, with 15 bases between them. The CDR3 DNA reads as TGTGCCAGCAGCTTGGAACCCCTTTCGAGCTCCTACGAGCAGTACTTC. Translation: CASSLEPLSSSYEQYF.

The V and J genes are TRBV11-2 and TRBJ1-6; tentatively, D is TRBD1 (6 bases). V was clipped by 3 bases and J by 7 bases, with 13 bases between them. Germline V gives CDR1 SGHAT, CDR2 FQNNGV. The CDR3 extends over 15 amino acids. The CDR3, as DNA: TGTGCCAGCAGCTTCGGGGGGGCCGGGAATTCACCCCTCCACTTT. The encoded protein is CASSFGGAGNSPLHF. Using reference TRBV11-2 and TRBJ1-6 for the parts outside the CDR3, the full variable domain is EAGVAQSPRYKIIEKRQSVAFWCNPISGHATLYWYQQILGQGPKLLIQFQNNGVVDDSQLPKDRFSAERLKGVDSTLKIQPAKLEDSAVYLCASSFGGAGNSPLHFGNGTRLTVT.